Presented here are 20 T cell receptor beta chains from one specimen sequenced in a study of blood T cell repertoires in COVID-19. Generated by immunoSEQ multiplex PCR, the TCRdb table keeps only in-frame clones and is missing some. The sample contains about 84,000 clones, more than 80% of which appear only once. Sequencing input: peripheral blood. The receptors shown here come from a woman of 80 years or more with acute or convalescent COVID-19.

J is TRBJ2-7 and V is TRBV5-6; TRBD1 aligns across 8 bases. Germline values: CDR1 SGHDT, CDR2 YYEEEE. The CDR3 runs to 15 residues. Losses at the gene ends were 0 bases for V and 2 bases for J; bases not matched to a gene: 4. The CDR3, as DNA: TGTGCCAGCAGCTTGGCGCCGACAGGGGCCTACGAGCAGTACTTC. The encoded protein is CASSLAPTGAYEQYF.

J is TRBJ2-5 and V is TRBV9, with 12 bases identical to TRBD2. V shed 4 bases, J shed 5 bases, and the junction held 6 bases outside the gene matches. Germline V gene data show CDR1 as SGDLS and CDR2 as YYNGEE. The CDR3 totals 15 residues. The CDR3 loop is CASSLAGGHHETQYF. The CDR3 coding sequence is TGTGCCAGCAGCCTAGCGGGGGGGCATCATGAGACCCAGTACTTC.

Here the CDR3 DNA reads TGTGCCAGCAGCCTGCAGACATTCTCCTACGAGCAGTACTTC. It specifies CASSLQTFSYEQYF. V gene TRBV3-1 (or the pseudogene TRBV3-2) combines with J gene TRBJ2-7; D ambiguous. Germline V gene sequence: CDR1 LGHDT, CDR2 YNNKEL (reference sequence). CDR3 length equals 14 residues. Trimming shortened V by 4 bases and J by 0 bases, and 10 bases separated the two germline ends.

The chain's CDR3 is CASSPWDRGPRNTEAFF. DNA for the CDR3: TGTGCCAGCAGCCCCTGGGACAGGGGCCCTAGGAACACTGAAGCTTTCTTT. The chain couples TRBV5-4 to TRBJ1-1; TRBD1 matches at 10 bases. Germline CDR1 SGHNT, CDR2 YYREEE (reference sequence). Trimming cost V 4 bases and J 1 base; bases outside gene matches: 10. The length of the CDR3 is 17 residues. The full variable domain, with the rest looked up from reference TRBV5-4 and TRBJ1-1, is ETGVTQSPTHLIKTRGQQVTLRCSSQSGHNTVSWYQQALGQGPQFIFQYYREEENGRGNFPPRFSGLQFPNYSSELNVNALELDDSALYLCASSPWDRGPRNTEAFFGQGTRLTVV.

This clone appeared many times. The chain is built from TRBV6-5 and TRBJ1-5; 11 bases match TRBD1. Germline loops: CDR1 MNHEY, CDR2 SVGAGI. CDR3 length equals 14 residues. Trimming took 6 bases from V and 6 from J; bases not matched to a gene: 4. The CDR3 DNA follows: TGTGCCAGCAGCTCGGGACAGGGGGGTCAGCCCCAGCATTTT. Its translation is CASSSGQGGQPQHF.

V and J are TRBV5-8 and TRBJ2-1; 10 bases line up with TRBD1. The germline CDR1 and CDR2 sequences are SGHTS and YDEGEE. The CDR3 runs 17 residues. V was clipped by 2 bases and J by 9 bases; unmatched bases: 14. The CDR3 sequence is CASSLKPPGQGYGEQFF. In nucleotides, the CDR3 is TGTGCCAGCAGCTTAAAGCCTCCGGGACAGGGGTATGGTGAGCAGTTCTTC.

V is TRBV28 and J is TRBJ2-4, with 13 positions matching TRBD2. Germline loops: CDR1 MDHEN, CDR2 SYDVKM. The ends lost 5 bases at V and 6 bases at J; junction bases unmatched: 7. The CDR3 has 16 amino acids. The CDR3 coding sequence is TGTGCCAGCAGTCCTCGCGGACTAGCGGGGGCAAACATTCAGTACTTC. Translating it yields CASSPRGLAGANIQYF.

The V and J genes are TRBV10-3 and TRBJ2-1; TRBD2 agrees at 11 bases. The germline CDR1 and CDR2 sequences are ENHRY and SYGVKD. This CDR3 spans 16 amino acids. Germline trimming cut 4 bases from V and 3 bases from J; bases unmatched to any gene: 5. This chain's CDR3 is CAISAATSGVYNEQFF. The DNA of the CDR3 is TGTGCCATCAGTGCCGCGACTAGCGGGGTCTACAATGAGCAGTTCTTC.

The rearrangement links TRBV6-6 to TRBJ1-6; no definite D call. This CDR3 is built from 12 residues. Germline-derived CDR1 and CDR2 are MNHNY and SVGAGI (reference sequence). Between the trimmed V and J ends, which lost 6 bases and 7 bases, there was a span of 7 bases. CDR3 residues: CASRRENSPLHF. The CDR3 bases are TGTGCCAGCAGGAGGGAGAATTCACCCCTCCACTTT.

The chain uses TRBV27 and TRBJ2-7, with 9 positions matching TRBD2. The CDR3 covers 15 residues. Per the germline V gene, CDR1 is MNHEY and CDR2 is SMNVEV (reference sequence). V lost 6 bases to trimming and J lost 3 bases; unmatched junction nucleotides: 9. This chain's CDR3 is CASRFGGGEFYEQYF. Written as DNA, the CDR3 is TGTGCCAGCAGATTTGGCGGGGGGGAATTCTACGAGCAGTACTTC.

This clone appeared once. The chain has TRBV5-5 and TRBJ2-5; 12 nucleotides match TRBD2. The ends lost 4 bases at V and 4 bases at J; junction bases unmatched: 8. CDR1 and CDR2 from the germline V gene are SGHKS and YYEKEE (reference sequence). This CDR3 is 16 amino acids long. The DNA for the CDR3 is TGTGCCAGCAGCCCGACTAGCGGGGGCCTGGGAGAGACCCAGTACTTC. The encoded protein is CASSPTSGGLGETQYF.

The chain uses TRBV19 and TRBJ2-5; a possible D gene is TRBD2 (6 bases). CDR3 length equals 13 residues. Looked up from germline, CDR1 is LNHDA and CDR2 is SQIVND (reference sequence). Trimming shortened V by 5 bases and J by 5 bases, and 12 bases separated the two germline ends. In DNA form, the CDR3 reads TGTGCCAGTAGTGCGCTAGCGAGTGAGACCCAGTACTTC. Translating it yields CASSALASETQYF.

The chain links TRBV27 to TRBJ2-5; 12 positions agree with TRBD1. The CDR3 runs 17 residues. Losses at the gene ends were 7 bases for V and 5 bases for J; bases not matched to a gene: 14. The germline gives CDR1 MNHEY, CDR2 SMNVEV (reference sequence). CDR3 in amino acids: CASTPGTGGGGRETQYF. The DNA for the CDR3 is TGTGCCAGCACCCCCGGGACAGGGGGCGGAGGTCGTGAGACCCAGTACTTC.

This clone was observed a single time. This chain joins TRBV30 and TRBJ2-7, with D possibly TRBD1 on 6 matching bases. V gave up 7 bases and J gave up 1 base, with 14 bases separating them. From germline, CDR1 is GTSNPN and CDR2 SVGIG (reference sequence). The CDR3 sequence is 13 residues long. The CDR3, as DNA: TGTGCCTTCGTTCCCGGACAGTCCTACGAGCAGTACTTC. It yields the protein CAFVPGQSYEQYF. The full variable domain, in which reference TRBV30 and TRBJ2-7 provide the parts outside the CDR3, is SQTIHQWPATLVQPVGSPLSLECTVEGTSNPNLYWYRQAAGRGLQLLFYSVGIGQISSEVPQNLSASRPQDRQFILSSKKLLLSDSGFYLCAFVPGQSYEQYFGPGTRLTVT.

The CDR3 DNA follows: TGTGCCAGCAGCCAAGAAGGGGGGGCCCACGAGCAGTACTTC. This gives the protein CASSQEGGAHEQYF. This chain joins TRBV4-2 and TRBJ2-7; maybe TRBD2 (7 bases). The CDR3 has 14 residues. With 0 bases removed from V and 5 bases from J, the gap between germline ends came to 11 bases. Germline V CDR1 and CDR2: LGHNA, YNFKEQ.

The chain recombines TRBV6-2 or TRBV6-3 with TRBJ2-1, with TRBD2 matching over 11 bases. The CDR3 covers 18 residues. Germline CDR1 reads MNHEY; CDR2 reads SVGEGT. Germline trimming cut 6 bases from V and 0 bases from J; bases unmatched to any gene: 10. CDR3 amino acids: CASSLPTSGGHSYNEQFF. The CDR3 DNA follows: TGTGCCAGCAGCCTTCCCACTAGCGGGGGTCACTCCTACAATGAGCAGTTCTTC.

The V and J genes are TRBV3-1 (or the pseudogene TRBV3-2) and TRBJ2-5; 10 nucleotides agree with TRBD2. The germline V gene has CDR1 LGHDT and CDR2 YNNKEL (reference sequence). With V trimmed by 1 base and J by 7 bases, 6 bases remained unmatched. CDR3 length: 15 residues. The CDR3 protein is CASSQVSSGGGTQYF. The CDR3, as DNA: TGTGCCAGCAGCCAAGTGTCTAGCGGGGGAGGGACCCAGTACTTC.

The chain is built from TRBV28 and TRBJ2-3, with TRBD1 matching over 7 bases. V trimming: 6 bases; J trimming: 2 bases; junction bases outside the gene matches: 5. CDR3 length equals 14 residues. Germline V CDR1 and CDR2: MDHEN, SYDVKM. As DNA, the CDR3 is TGTGCCAGCAGACACAGGGGATCCACAGATACGCAGTATTTT. Residues: CASRHRGSTDTQYF.

This clone appeared a single time. V usage is TRBV7-2 and J usage is TRBJ2-7, with 7 bases aligning to TRBD1. Trimming at V came to 3 bases and at J to 0 bases, leaving 2 bases not matched to a gene. Germline CDR1 and CDR2: SGHTA and FQGNSA. This CDR3 is 14 amino acids long. The CDR3 sequence is CASSFNRGSYEQYF. The CDR3 DNA sequence: TGTGCCAGCAGCTTTAACAGGGGCTCCTACGAGCAGTACTTC.

This clone was observed a single time. This chain joins TRBV7-6 and TRBJ2-7, with TRBD1 matching over 11 bases. There are 16 residues in the CDR3. Germline values: CDR1 SGHVS, CDR2 FNYEAQ. Trimming cost V 0 bases and J 2 bases; bases outside gene matches: 3. In nucleotides, the CDR3 is TGTGCCAGCAGCTTAGCGGGACAGGGGGTCCCCTACGAGCAGTACTTC. This encodes CASSLAGQGVPYEQYF.